This TCR beta chain was profiled in a study of OX40 agonist ivuxolimab in advanced cancers. Overall study: Ivuxolimab, an agonist antibody against OX40 (CD134), was given to patients. Participants averaged approximately 65 years of age (range roughly 23 to 79) and were about 85% male. General study findings and limits: Relative to CD4+, CD8+ T cells held more expanded clones on average. At 0.1 to 3.0 mg/kg and by week 6, CD4+ and CD8+ T cells in the blood had expanded clonally.

Germline V gives CDR1 SNHLY, CDR2 FYNNEI. The CDR3 has 16 residues. V shed 6 bases, J shed 4 bases, and the junction held 8 bases outside the gene matches. As regards this clone: The antigen is undetermined.

Only in-frame clones appear in the TCRdb table, and some are missing; sequencing was by immunoSEQ multiplex PCR. Of some 81,000 clones listed, around nine tenths are singletons. This receptor was obtained from an adult with an advanced solid tumor such as melanoma, head and neck, liver or kidney cancer. Sequences were derived from CD4+ or CD8+ T cells sorted from blood, sampled in a trial of the OX40 agonist ivuxolimab. The chain couples TRBV2 to TRBJ2-3, with TRBD2 matching 12 bases. CDR3 protein: CASRITTSGGADTQYF. The CDR3 DNA is TGTGCCAGCAGGATAACGACTAGCGGGGGTGCAGATACGCAGTATTTT.